What follows is one TCR beta chain and its context. The antigen remains unidentified. The data were obtained in a study of spatial heterogeneity in lung cancer. Regarding the study as a whole: The number of expanded tumor alpha and beta chains correlated with mutation number. Coverage estimated for tumor T cells reached 5.5% to 9% for alpha chains and under 15% for beta chains.

The CDR3 sequence is 13 residues long. The V gene end was trimmed by 8 bases and the J gene end by 2 bases; junction bases not matched to a gene: 5. Germline V lookup: CDR1 MNHEY, CDR2 SMNVEV (reference sequence). One entry per CDR3 protein results from TCRdb running MiXCR on the 5' RACE reads. Of some 96,000 distinct CDR3 sequences listed, around 4.3% were seen once; the top ten hold 21%. As for time point: sample taken at primary tumor resection. Samples were obtained from about 72 donors, all untreated early-stage non-small cell lung cancer patients. The sequence came from a male donor with early-stage non-small cell lung cancer. Source: lung tumor tissue, taken at surgery. V usage is TRBV27 and J usage is TRBJ1-1, with 7 positions matching TRBD1. Here the CDR3 DNA reads TGTGCCAGCGGCAGGGGGTTTAACACTGAAGCTTTCTTT. Protein product: CASGRGFNTEAFF.